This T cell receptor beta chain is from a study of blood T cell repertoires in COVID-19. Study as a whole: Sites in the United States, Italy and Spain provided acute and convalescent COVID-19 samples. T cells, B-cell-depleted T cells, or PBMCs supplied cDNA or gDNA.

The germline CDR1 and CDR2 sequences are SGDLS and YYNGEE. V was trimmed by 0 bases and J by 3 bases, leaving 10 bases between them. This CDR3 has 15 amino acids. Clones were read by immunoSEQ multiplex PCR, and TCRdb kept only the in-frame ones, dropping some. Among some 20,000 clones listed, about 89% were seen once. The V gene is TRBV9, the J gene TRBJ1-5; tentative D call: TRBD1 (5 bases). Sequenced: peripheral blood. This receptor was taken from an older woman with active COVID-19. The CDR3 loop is CASSVEGRANQPQHF. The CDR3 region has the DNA TGTGCCAGCAGCGTAGAAGGCAGGGCCAATCAGCCCCAGCATTTT.